This is a list of T cell receptor beta chains from one sample in a study of tumor-infiltrating lymphocytes in primary liver carcinoma. Each CDR3 protein gets one entry after TCRdb re-called the multiplex PCR reads with MiXCR. The sample yields approximately 92,000 distinct CDR3 sequences, 65% to 70% seen once. Sequenced: tumor-adjacent normal liver tissue. Receptors originate from a middle-aged man with primary liver carcinoma and hepatitis B virus infection. Both conserved end residues are part of each CDR3. D genes are given only for firm matches. Size values are once, few and many counts, or a class for expanded clones, and some rows have none.

CDR3 DNA	CDR3 protein	D gene	J gene	V gene	CDR3 length	clone size
TGTGCCAGCAGCTTGGCCCTAGCGGGGTATTACGAGCAGTACTTC	CASSLALAGYYEQYF	TRBD2	TRBJ2-7	TRBV5-5	15	many
TGTGCCAGCAGTTTCATAGCGGGGGGCGGGGAGCTGTTTTTT	CASSFIAGGGELFF	TRBD2	TRBJ2-2	TRBV4-2	14	many
TGCGCCAGCAGCCAAGATGTAGCGGAGGAGCAGTACTTC	CASSQDVAEEQYF	-	TRBJ2-7	TRBV4-1	13	many
TGTGGCAGCAGCCCCCCGACTAGCGGCAGCAAAGATACGCAGCATTTT	CGSSPPTSGSKDTQHF	-	TRBJ1-5	TRBV11-2	16	-
TGCAGCGTATCCCTGGGACAGGGTACCTACGAGCAGTACTTC	CSVSLGQGTYEQYF	TRBD1	TRBJ2-7	TRBV29-1	14	once
TGTGCCAGCAACTTGGGAGGCGCGAACTATGGCTACACCTTC	CASNLGGANYGYTF	-	TRBJ1-2	TRBV5-5	14	-
TGTGCCAGCAGCTTAGGGTCCCAGGGTGGGTACGAGCAGTACTTC	CASSLGSQGGYEQYF	-	TRBJ2-7	TRBV7-8	15	-
TGTGCCAGCAGCTGTCCTGAAGCGGGAAGGTTGGATACGCAGTATTTT	CASSCPEAGRLDTQYF	TRBD2	TRBJ2-3	TRBV4-2	16	-
TGTGCCAGCAGCCCCAGGGTTTCCGACGAGCGGTACTTC	CASSPRVSDERYF	-	TRBJ2-7	TRBV7-9	13	-
TGTGCCAGCAGCCTACGAGGTGCAGGGGGGGATACGCAGTTTTTT	CASSLRGAGGDTQFF	-	TRBJ2-3	TRBV11-1	15	-
TGTGCCAGTAGCTCCATGGGACTAGCGGGAGGGCCGAAAGAGACCCACTACTTC	CASSSMGLAGGPKETHYF	TRBD2	TRBJ2-5	TRBV11-2	18	once
TGTGCCAGCAGCCCCCACAAAGAGCAGTACTTC	CASSPHKEQYF	-	TRBJ2-7	TRBV12-3/TRBV12-4	11	many
TGTGCCGGTAGCCCCCAGATTGGGGCCAACGTCCTGACTTTC	CAGSPQIGANVLTF	-	TRBJ2-6	TRBV19	14	-
TGTGCCAGTAGCTTTGAGACAGTTGGCTACGAGCAGTACTTC	CASSFETVGYEQYF	-	TRBJ2-7	TRBV11-1	14	-
TGTGCCAGCACGGGCGTGAGCGATACGCGGTATTTT	CASTGVSDTRYF	-	TRBJ2-3	TRBV11-2	12	-
TGTGCCAGCACTCGTGCCCGGGGTGACTACAACGATCAGATCTTC	CASTRARGDYNDQIF	-	TRBJ2-1	TRBV12-3/TRBV12-4	15	once
TGTGCCAGCAGCTTGGTATCTTTGATTCAGGACAAGCAGTACTTC	CASSLVSLIQDKQYF	-	TRBJ2-7	TRBV11-2	15	-
TGCGCTAGCGGCGAGACAGCTAACTATGGCTACACTTTC	CASGETANYGYTF	-	TRBJ1-2	TRBV4-1	13	-
TGTGCCAGCAGCCCCCAAGGGGCTAGCGGGATTTACAATGAGCAGTTCTTC	CASSPQGASGIYNEQFF	TRBD2	TRBJ2-1	TRBV4-2	17	many
TGCAGAGTTGTCCAGGGGGCTAACACTGAAGCTTTCTTC	CRVVQGANTEAFF	TRBD1	TRBJ1-1	TRBV29-1	13	-
TGTGCCAGCAGCCTAGACCCGGGACAAACATTAGAGACCCAGTACTTC	CASSLDPGQTLETQYF	-	TRBJ2-5	TRBV7-8	16	-
TGTGCCAGCATATCCCGGGACTCAGCTCACCAAGAGACACAGTACTTC	CASISRDSAHQETQYF	-	TRBJ2-5	TRBV11-2	16	-
TGTGCCAGCGGTTTCCCAGAGCGGCTTGAAAAACTGTTTTTT	CASGFPERLEKLFF	-	TRBJ1-4	TRBV12-3/TRBV12-4	14	-
TGTGCCAGCAGTTCGCGACTAGCGGGGGTTTACGAGCAGTACTTC	CASSSRLAGVYEQYF	TRBD2	TRBJ2-7	TRBV12-3/TRBV12-4	15	many
TGTGCCAGCAGGTTTGGGACTAGCGTCAATGAGCAGTTCTTC	CASRFGTSVNEQFF	TRBD2	TRBJ2-1	TRBV28	14	few
TGTGCCAGCAGCTTGGTGGCGGGAGTGCAATATGAGCAGTTCTTC	CASSLVAGVQYEQFF	TRBD2	TRBJ2-1	TRBV11-2	15	-
TGCAGCGCACGAGAAGGTAGCAAGGACTACGAGCAGTACTTC	CSAREGSKDYEQYF	-	TRBJ2-7	TRBV29-1	14	-
TGTGTCAGCCGCCACCGTACAGGCTGGGGGGCAGATACGCAGTATTTT	CVSRHRTGWGADTQYF	-	TRBJ2-3	TRBV14	16	-
TGTGCCAGCAGCCATGAATTCCAAGAGACCCAGTACTTC	CASSHEFQETQYF	-	TRBJ2-5	TRBV7-2	13	-
TGCGCCAGCAGCTGGCGGACTAGCGAGAACATCGGGGAGCTGTTTTTT	CASSWRTSENIGELFF	TRBD2	TRBJ2-2	TRBV5-1	16	-
TGTGCTAGCAGCATCCGGGACTCTGACGGTGAGCAGTTCTTC	CASSIRDSDGEQFF	-	TRBJ2-1	TRBV12-3/TRBV12-4	14	once
TGCGCCAGCAGCAACCGGGAGGGGCAGGAAAAACTGGTTTTT	CASSNREGQEKLVF	-	TRBJ1-4	TRBV5-1	14	-
TGTACCAGCAGCCTTAGAGGGCAGGGTCGCACCGGGGAGTTGTTTTTT	CTSSLRGQGRTGELFF	-	TRBJ2-2	TRBV11-1	16	-
TGTGCCAGCAGTGCCCAGCCGAAGGGCACCGGGGAGCTGTTTTTT	CASSAQPKGTGELFF	-	TRBJ2-2	TRBV6-1	15	-
TGTGCCAGCAGCCCCCACACCCCCGCGAACACCGGGGAGCTGTTTTTT	CASSPHTPANTGELFF	-	TRBJ2-2	TRBV11-2	16	many
TGTGCCAGCAGTTTAGCGGCCGGGGAGCTGTTTTTT	CASSLAAGELFF	-	TRBJ2-2	TRBV6-6	12	many
TGTACCAGCAGCTTAGTCAGTAGGGGCAGTCGGCAAGAAACCCAGTACTTC	CTSSLVSRGSRQETQYF	-	TRBJ2-5	TRBV11-2	17	-
TGTGCCGGCAGTGCCGCAGGGTTCCAATACTTC	CAGSAAGFQYF	-	TRBJ2-5	TRBV12-3/TRBV12-4	11	-
TGTGCCAACAGCCCCGTTGGGAATGAGCAGTTCTTC	CANSPVGNEQFF	-	TRBJ2-1	TRBV11-2	12	-
TGTACCGTGGGGACTAGCGGGGCCTACAATGAGCAATACTTC	CTVGTSGAYNEQYF	TRBD2	TRBJ2-7	TRBV6-2/TRBV6-3	14	-
TGCGCCAGGAGCCGAGATACGAACGGCCAAGAGATCCAGTACTTC	CARSRDTNGQEIQYF	-	TRBJ2-5	TRBV4-1	15	-
TGTGCCAGCAGCCAAGAGCGGGAGGGCCCAGATACGCAGTATTTT	CASSQEREGPDTQYF	TRBD2	TRBJ2-3	TRBV4-2	15	many
TGTGCTAGCAGCCCGGAGGGCGCGAACACCGGGGAGCTGTTTTTT	CASSPEGANTGELFF	-	TRBJ2-2	TRBV11-2	15	-